This record looks at one TCR beta chain sequence and its context. Its specificity is not known. This entry is derived from a study of cytomegalovirus exposure and HLA in healthy donors. Notes on the study in general: A later analysis found most CMV-associated TCR beta chains apparently HLA-restricted.

The PCR made use of 60 Vbeta and 13 Jbeta primers. TCRdb keeps only in-frame clones here, not all; method: immunoSEQ multiplex PCR. Of approximately 140,000 clones in the sample, about 80% were seen once. J lost 2 bases, V lost 2 bases, and 4 bases had no gene match. The CDR3 totals 15 residues. The germline V gene encodes CDR1 SGHTA and CDR2 FQGTGA. This sequence originates from a man aged 40-50 years in good health and CMV-seronegative. The sequenced material came from PBMCs. This chain links TRBV7-3 with TRBJ2-3; the match to TRBD2 covers 7 bases. For the CDR3, the DNA is TGTGCCAGCAGCTTAGTCGGGGGGTACACAGATACGCAGTATTTT. Amino acids: CASSLVGGYTDTQYF.